The T cell receptor beta chain described here comes from a study of breast tumors, draining lymph nodes, adjacent tissues. Whole-study findings and limits: Tumor repertoires ranked between lymph nodes and nontumor tissue in diversity, with V and J gene preferences. The data were judged consistent with most tumor T cells coming from lymph node and expanding in tumor. That most tumor T cells come from lymph nodes remained unproven.

Axillary draining lymph nodes of breast cancer patients supplied the node samples. Of note for this clonotype: The target antigen is unknown.

The CDR3 has 12 residues. Germline V gene lookup returns CDR1 MDHEN and CDR2 SYDVKM. Trimming left V 6 bases short and J 6 bases short, with 11 bases between. MiXCR was run by TCRdb on the multiplex PCR reads, yielding one entry per CDR3 protein. The data show about 150,000 distinct CDR3 sequences, about a fifth seen once. The specimen sequenced was axillary lymph node tissue. This sequence was found in a female donor with breast cancer. Some clones in this sample may be carry-over from other donors' samples. The chain links TRBV28 to TRBJ1-2; D is perhaps TRBD1 (6 bases). CDR3 sequence: CASRRQEDGYTF. The CDR3 bases are TGTGCCAGCAGAAGACAGGAGGATGGCTACACCTTC.